Reported below is one T cell receptor beta chain. The record originates from a study of patients and donors after allogeneic stem cell transplantation. MiXCR, applied by TCRdb to the RT-PCR reads, yields one record per CDR3 protein. The repertoire has more than 150,000 distinct CDR3 sequences, more than 35% of them found once; the top ten carry around 35%. The germline V and J ends were trimmed by 1 base and 5 bases, with 12 bases remaining between them. Per the germline V gene, CDR1 is MGHDK and CDR2 is SYGVNS. The CDR3 sequence is 15 residues long. The sample was blood, either unsorted or a sorted T cell fraction (not recorded which). This chain links TRBV25-1 with TRBJ2-1, with D perhaps matching TRBD1 (6 bases). The TCR sequence derives from a human donor who was either an allogeneic HSCT recipient or a stem cell or donor lymphocyte infusion donor (not recorded which). It is not recorded whose cells these are; they may come from a transplant donor. DNA for the CDR3: TGTGCCAGCAGTGAATTACAGGGCCGGGACAATGAGCAGTTCTTC. Amino acid sequence: CASSELQGRDNEQFF.